The rows below give T cell receptor beta chains drawn from one sample of a study of a mutant IDH1 vaccine in newly diagnosed glioma. No cognate antigen is known for these TCRs. Sequencing used immunoSEQ multiplex PCR; TCRdb keeps in-frame clones, though not all of them. The sample gives roughly 26,000 clones, roughly 83% of which show up once; 31% is in the top ten. This specimen was PBMCs, taken from a glioma patient whose treatment included an IDH1 peptide vaccine. The receptor source for this set is a man aged 25-45 years with glioma. Each CDR3 is given with its conserved first and last residue. Each record gives: V gene, D gene, clone size, J gene, CDR3 DNA, CDR3 protein. The D gene is left open where the match is weak. The listing skips clone size in some rows; elsewhere it reads once, few, many or a size class.

V gene: TRBV30; D gene: NA; clone size: NA; J gene: TRBJ1-3; CDR3 DNA: TGTGCCTGCTTTGGGCCGGGAAACACCATATATTTT; CDR3 protein: CACFGPGNTIYF
V gene: TRBV19; D gene: TRBD1; clone size: once; J gene: TRBJ1-5; CDR3 DNA: TGTGCCAGTAGTTCACAGGGGGATAGCAATCAGCCCCAGCATTTT; CDR3 protein: CASSSQGDSNQPQHF
V gene: TRBV5-5; D gene: NA; clone size: NA; J gene: TRBJ1-4; CDR3 DNA: TGTGCCAGCAGCTTGTGGGGACATCCATCAACTAATGAAAAACTGTTTTTT; CDR3 protein: CASSLWGHPSTNEKLFF
V gene: TRBV30; D gene: NA; clone size: NA; J gene: TRBJ1-5; CDR3 DNA: TGTGCCTGGAGTGTATCCCTTAAGGAGCCCCAGCATTTT; CDR3 protein: CAWSVSLKEPQHF
V gene: TRBV15; D gene: NA; clone size: NA; J gene: TRBJ2-3; CDR3 DNA: TGTGCCACCAGCAGAGATGCCAGGGTTTCAGATACGCAGTATTTT; CDR3 protein: CATSRDARVSDTQYF
V gene: TRBV19; D gene: NA; clone size: once; J gene: TRBJ2-1; CDR3 DNA: TGTGCCAGTAGTGCTACAGGGTGGGATGAGCAGTTCTTC; CDR3 protein: CASSATGWDEQFF
V gene: TRBV19; D gene: NA; clone size: few; J gene: TRBJ2-2; CDR3 DNA: TGTGCCAGTAGTGGGACGAACACCGGGGAGCTGTTTTTT; CDR3 protein: CASSGTNTGELFF
V gene: TRBV30; D gene: NA; clone size: NA; J gene: TRBJ2-7; CDR3 DNA: TGTGCCTGGAGTGTAATAGGCTACGAGCAGTACTTC; CDR3 protein: CAWSVIGYEQYF
V gene: TRBV29-1; D gene: NA; clone size: NA; J gene: TRBJ2-7; CDR3 DNA: TGCAGCGTTGGCACAGGGTTCGGCGACGAGCAGTACTTC; CDR3 protein: CSVGTGFGDEQYF
V gene: TRBV6-5; D gene: TRBD1; clone size: few; J gene: TRBJ1-2; CDR3 DNA: TGTGCCAGCAGTCCTTACAGGGGAGAGGGTGGCTACACCTTC; CDR3 protein: CASSPYRGEGGYTF
V gene: TRBV29-1; D gene: TRBD1; clone size: NA; J gene: TRBJ2-5; CDR3 DNA: TGCAGCGCCCTCCCCAGGGACAGGCGCCCCCAAGAGACCCAGTACTTC; CDR3 protein: CSALPRDRRPQETQYF
V gene: TRBV5-1; D gene: NA; clone size: NA; J gene: TRBJ1-4; CDR3 DNA: TGCGCCAGCAGCTCGAGACGACCGGATGAAAAACTGTTTTTT; CDR3 protein: CASSSRRPDEKLFF
V gene: TRBV5-1; D gene: TRBD1; clone size: NA; J gene: TRBJ2-7; CDR3 DNA: TGCGCCAGCAGCCACGGGACAGCCACCTACGAGCAGTACTTC; CDR3 protein: CASSHGTATYEQYF
V gene: TRBV4-3; D gene: TRBD1; clone size: NA; J gene: TRBJ2-5; CDR3 DNA: TGCGCCAGCAGCCAAGATAATACAGGGGTAGAGACCCAGTACTTC; CDR3 protein: CASSQDNTGVETQYF
V gene: TRBV6-1; D gene: TRBD1; clone size: NA; J gene: TRBJ2-3; CDR3 DNA: TGTGCCAGCAGCGCCGACAGGGGTCCCCTTTGGTATTTT; CDR3 protein: CASSADRGPLWYF
V gene: TRBV7-2; D gene: TRBD2; clone size: NA; J gene: TRBJ2-7; CDR3 DNA: TGTGCCAGCAGCCCCTACATTACTGCGGGGGGGCCGGGGGAGCAGTACTTC; CDR3 protein: CASSPYITAGGPGEQYF
V gene: TRBV19; D gene: NA; clone size: NA; J gene: TRBJ2-5; CDR3 DNA: TGTGCCAGTAGTATGAAGGGTGACGGCGGTCTGGAGACCCAGTACTTC; CDR3 protein: CASSMKGDGGLETQYF
V gene: TRBV6-5; D gene: NA; clone size: NA; J gene: TRBJ2-1; CDR3 DNA: TGTGCCAGCAGTTACGCCATCCGGTCCAACAATGAGCAGTTCTTC; CDR3 protein: CASSYAIRSNNEQFF
V gene: TRBV14; D gene: NA; clone size: NA; J gene: TRBJ2-1; CDR3 DNA: TGTGCCAGCAGCCAAGTTCGGGCTCGGTGGTTCTTC; CDR3 protein: CASSQVRARWFF
V gene: TRBV6-5; D gene: TRBD2; clone size: NA; J gene: TRBJ2-5; CDR3 DNA: TGTGCCAGCAGTTACGGTCCTAGCGGGGGGGAGACCCAGTACTTC; CDR3 protein: CASSYGPSGGETQYF
V gene: TRBV7-9; D gene: TRBD1; clone size: NA; J gene: TRBJ2-2; CDR3 DNA: TGTGCCAGCAGCTCCCGAGACAGGGGGCTGAACACCGGGGAGCTGTTTTTT; CDR3 protein: CASSSRDRGLNTGELFF
V gene: TRBV11-2; D gene: NA; clone size: NA; J gene: TRBJ2-1; CDR3 DNA: TGTGCCAGCAGCTTAGGGCAGGGTCACGTTGAGCAGTTCTTC; CDR3 protein: CASSLGQGHVEQFF
V gene: TRBV5-7; D gene: TRBD1; clone size: NA; J gene: TRBJ1-2; CDR3 DNA: TGTGCCAGCAGCTTGGGATACAGGGGGAACTATGGCTACACCTTC; CDR3 protein: CASSLGYRGNYGYTF
V gene: TRBV5-1; D gene: NA; clone size: few; J gene: TRBJ1-1; CDR3 DNA: TGCGCCAGCAGCTTGACGGGGGTCAACACTGAAGCTTTCTTT; CDR3 protein: CASSLTGVNTEAFF
V gene: TRBV10-3; D gene: TRBD1; clone size: few; J gene: TRBJ1-5; CDR3 DNA: TGTGCCATCAGTGAGGCGGGGACAGGAATTTATCAGCCCCAGCATTTT; CDR3 protein: CAISEAGTGIYQPQHF
V gene: TRBV7-2; D gene: NA; clone size: NA; J gene: TRBJ2-2; CDR3 DNA: TGTGCCAGCAGCTTGGGCAGGAGAAACACCGGGGAGCTGTTTTTT; CDR3 protein: CASSLGRRNTGELFF
V gene: TRBV28; D gene: NA; clone size: few; J gene: TRBJ1-1; CDR3 DNA: TGTGCCAGCAGTTTAGGAGTTATTTTGCGGACGGACACTGAAGCTTTCTTT; CDR3 protein: CASSLGVILRTDTEAFF
V gene: TRBV7-6; D gene: NA; clone size: NA; J gene: TRBJ1-4; CDR3 DNA: TGTGCCAGCAGCTTATCCGGTGAAAAACTGTTTTTT; CDR3 protein: CASSLSGEKLFF
V gene: TRBV7-2; D gene: NA; clone size: NA; J gene: TRBJ2-3; CDR3 DNA: TGTGCCAGCAGCTTATTCGCAGATACGCAGTATTTT; CDR3 protein: CASSLFADTQYF
V gene: TRBV5-4; D gene: TRBD2; clone size: NA; J gene: TRBJ2-5; CDR3 DNA: TGTGCCAGCAGCTTAAGCGGGGGGCAAGAGACCCAGTACTTC; CDR3 protein: CASSLSGGQETQYF
V gene: TRBV5-5; D gene: NA; clone size: NA; J gene: TRBJ1-1; CDR3 DNA: TGTGCCAGCAGCTTGGGGGGCGACACTGAAGCTTTCTTT; CDR3 protein: CASSLGGDTEAFF
V gene: TRBV7-8; D gene: TRBD2; clone size: NA; J gene: TRBJ2-2; CDR3 DNA: TGTGCCAGCATTCCACTAGCGGGAGCCGGGGAGCTGTTTTTT; CDR3 protein: CASIPLAGAGELFF
V gene: TRBV30; D gene: NA; clone size: few; J gene: TRBJ1-3; CDR3 DNA: TGTGCCTGGAAGAAGGGCGGAAACACCATATATTTT; CDR3 protein: CAWKKGGNTIYF
V gene: TRBV9; D gene: NA; clone size: NA; J gene: TRBJ1-1; CDR3 DNA: TGTGCCAGCAGCGTAAGGGCAGGGGCGATGAACACTGAAGCTTTCTTT; CDR3 protein: CASSVRAGAMNTEAFF
V gene: TRBV30; D gene: NA; clone size: NA; J gene: TRBJ2-5; CDR3 DNA: TGTGCCTGGAGTGTATTACAGGGTGAGACCCAGTACTTC; CDR3 protein: CAWSVLQGETQYF